This TCR beta chain was identified in a study of identical twins. The CDR3 is 14 residues long. Trimming stripped 3 bases from V and 2 bases from J, with 10 bases between. Germline lookup yields CDR1 MDHEN and CDR2 SYDVKM. A universal primer site was added by template switching, and unique molecular identifiers were carried by the cDNA. TCRdb re-derived calls from the 5' RACE reads in MiXCR, one entry per CDR3 protein. There are a few hundred thousand distinct CDR3 sequences in the sample; about 8.3% occur only once, and approximately 3% lies in the top ten. As concerns this clonotype: A much larger clone lies one base from this, so it may be a read error. In this CDR3 the conserved last residue, phenylalanine or tryptophan, is missing, so a read error is likely.

These sequences were also reported in another study, on yellow fever vaccine responses in identical twins.

This TCR was recovered from a woman aged 18-29 years in good health. The chain uses TRBV28 and TRBJ2-5; TRBD2 is a possible D gene (6 bases). Material: CD8+ T cells sorted from blood. The CDR3 nucleotides read TGTGCCAGCAGTTTTAGGACTATACAAGAGACCCAGTACCTC. It codes for CASSFRTIQETQYL.